This record looks at one T cell receptor (beta chain) sequence and its context. CDR1 is SNHLY, CDR2 FYNNEI, per germline. V gave up 3 bases and J gave up 0 bases; unmatched junction bases: 5. CDR3 size: 17 residues. The data are from a study of T cells in tuberculosis. Using immunoSEQ multiplex PCR, the repertoire was profiled, and TCRdb retains in-frame clones only, with some absent. Here the sample spans some 10,000 clones, approximately 94% being singletons. Patients were newly diagnosed, HIV-seronegative, and aged 18 or older. This rearrangement joins TRBV2 to TRBJ2-4; 10 nucleotides line up with TRBD2. The sample taken for sequencing was PBMCs. The sequence was obtained from an adult with tuberculosis. The CDR3 spells CASSDRTSGLAKNIQYF. The CDR3 region has the DNA TGTGCCAGCAGTGATAGGACTAGCGGATTAGCCAAAAACATTCAGTACTTC. The variable domain in full, with the rest retrieved from reference TRBV2 and TRBJ2-4, is EPEVTQTPSHQVTQMGQEVILRCVPISNHLYFYWYRQILGQKVEFLVSFYNNEISEKSEIFDDQFSVERPDGSNFTLKIRSTKLEDSAMYFCASSDRTSGLAKNIQYFGAGTRLSVL.